This passage covers 15 T cell receptor beta chains from one sample sequenced in a study of monozygotic twins with inflammatory bowel disease. TCRdb reprocessed the 5' RACE reads and keeps a single row for each CDR3 protein, giving no DNA. The table lists about 330,000 distinct CDR3 sequences. Sequences were obtained from blood. These receptors were obtained from a human donor with ulcerative colitis or Crohn's disease, or a healthy co-twin of an affected twin (not recorded which).

The chain links TRBV7-9 to TRBJ2-7; lacking DNA, the TRBD1 call made by TCRdb goes unchecked. This CDR3 is built from 14 residues. Per the germline V gene, CDR1 is SEHNR and CDR2 is FQNEAQ (reference sequence). This CDR3 reads CASSLQWGDYEQYF.

V and J are TRBV7-2 and TRBJ2-3; TCRdb gives TRBD2 as the D gene, but with no DNA this cannot be confirmed. The CDR3 sequence is 15 residues long. Germline V gene lookup returns CDR1 SGHTA and CDR2 FQGNSA. The CDR3 region is CASSRKAGGADTQYF.

The chain employs TRBV5-1 and TRBJ2-3; TCRdb reports TRBD2, a call that lacks DNA to check it against. CDR3 length equals 16 residues. In germline, CDR1 is SGHRS, CDR2 YFSETQ. CDR3 in amino acids: CASSAGGGPGTDTQYF.

The chain uses TRBV7-8 and TRBJ1-1. CDR3 length: 14 residues. CDR1 SGHVS and CDR2 FQNEAQ come from the germline V gene. The CDR3 region is CASSPRARESEAFF.

The chain uses TRBV28 and TRBJ2-7. The CDR3 sequence is 13 residues long. Germline V gene sequence: CDR1 MDHEN, CDR2 SYDVKM. The CDR3 region is CASSLVTPYEQYF.

The chain is built from TRBV20-1 and TRBJ2-3; the TRBD2 assignment by TCRdb is unverifiable without DNA. CDR1 is DFQATT and CDR2 is SNEGSKA in the germline V gene (reference sequence). This CDR3 has 13 amino acids. CDR3 loop: CSARGTGVDTQYF.

The chain recombines TRBV5-4 with TRBJ1-1; TCRdb outputs TRBD1, but without DNA this stays unchecked. The CDR3 runs to 14 residues. CDR1 is SGHNT and CDR2 is YYREEE in the germline V gene (reference sequence). This chain's CDR3 is CASSPPGQFTEAFF.

The chain is built from TRBV28 and TRBJ1-5; without DNA, the TCRdb call of TRBD1 cannot be checked. Germline loops: CDR1 MDHEN, CDR2 SYDVKM. The CDR3 loop spans 17 amino acids. CDR3 protein: CASSPLVGGGGNQPQHF.

This sequence joins TRBV14 and TRBJ1-6. There are 16 residues in the CDR3. Germline V gene lookup returns CDR1 SGHDN and CDR2 FVKESK. CDR3 sequence: CASSQFGDTALSPLHF.

This chain joins TRBV19 and TRBJ1-6; TCRdb proposes TRBD1, but this gene call is untestable without DNA. The germline V gene has CDR1 LNHDA and CDR2 SQIVND (reference sequence). CDR3 length: 14 residues. This CDR3 reads CATKDVTGNSPLHF. Based on the CDR3 plus reference TRBV19 and TRBJ1-6, the full variable domain is DGGITQSPKYLFRKEGQNVTLSCEQNLNHDAMYWYRQDPGQGLRLIYYSQIVNDFQKGDIAEGYSVSREKKESFPLTVTSAQKNPTAFYLCATKDVTGNSPLHFGNGTRLTVT.

V gene TRBV6-5 combines with J gene TRBJ1-2; as DNA is missing, the TRBD1 call by TCRdb cannot be tested. CDR1 MNHEY and CDR2 SVGAGI come from the germline V gene. The CDR3 consists of 13 residues. The CDR3 sequence: CASSRRVTGGYTF.

The J gene is TRBJ2-3, the V gene TRBV20-1; TCRdb proposes TRBD1, but this gene call is untestable without DNA. Germline V CDR1 and CDR2: DFQATT, SNEGSKA (reference sequence). The CDR3 runs 14 residues. CDR3: CSGNGGTPTDTQNF.

This chain uses TRBV12-3 or TRBV12-4 with TRBJ2-7. The CDR3 has 14 amino acids. CDR3 sequence reads: CASSSLAGSYEQYF.

The chain uses TRBV14 and TRBJ2-7. The CDR3 extends over 14 amino acids. Germline V gene lookup returns CDR1 SGHDN and CDR2 FVKESK. The CDR3 here is CASSQEVQGREQYF.

This chain joins TRBV15 and TRBJ1-2. The CDR3 covers 15 residues. Germline CDR1 reads LNHNV; CDR2 reads YYDKDF (reference sequence). CDR3 protein: CATSRDKGLTYGYTF.